Each of the 21 T cell receptor beta chains below was sequenced from the same sample in a study of T cell changes during pregnancy in multiple sclerosis. Measured with immunoSEQ multiplex PCR; TCRdb has only the in-frame clones, and not every one. The sample contains about 70,000 clones, roughly 94% of which appear only once. This specimen consisted of peripheral blood, obtained in the third trimester of pregnancy. These receptors were obtained from a female donor with multiple sclerosis, enrolled in a pregnancy study.

The V and J genes are TRBV15 and TRBJ2-3, with 8 bases matching TRBD1. CDR3 length equals 15 residues. Germline CDR1 LNHNV, CDR2 YYDKDF (reference sequence). Losses at the gene ends were 5 bases for V and 1 base for J; bases not matched to a gene: 5. As DNA, the CDR3 is TGTGCCACCAGCGTGACAGGGGATCGCACAGATACGCAGTATTTT. Its protein is CATSVTGDRTDTQYF.

CDR3 DNA: TGTGCCAGCAGGCAGACGGGCGGGAACTATGGCTACACCTTC. Protein product: CASRQTGGNYGYTF. This chain links TRBV11-2 with TRBJ1-2; D is ambiguous. Per the germline V gene, CDR1 is SGHAT and CDR2 is FQNNGV. CDR3 length equals 14 residues. Trimming removed 6 bases at V and 2 bases at J, with 13 bases between.

The chain links TRBV11-2 to TRBJ2-7; D gene uncertain. The germline V gene has CDR1 SGHAT and CDR2 FQNNGV. This CDR3 comprises 14 residues. V was clipped by 4 bases and J by 3 bases, with 13 bases between them. The CDR3 loop reads CASSSPGSLYEQYF. CDR3 nucleotides: TGTGCCAGCAGCTCCCCCGGGTCCCTCTACGAGCAGTACTTC.

The rearrangement joins TRBV9 to TRBJ2-2, with a tentative D call TRBD2 (6 bases). Trimming pared 6 bases from V and 6 bases from J, leaving 18 bases between. CDR1 is SGDLS, CDR2 YYNGEE, per germline. CDR3 size: 15 residues. The CDR3 reads CASTARGGNAGELFF. The CDR3 bases are TGTGCCAGCACAGCGAGGGGCGGGAATGCCGGGGAGCTGTTTTTT.

V is TRBV30 and J is TRBJ2-5; maybe TRBD2 (6 bases). CDR3 length equals 15 residues. CDR1 is GTSNPN, CDR2 SVGIG, per germline (reference sequence). The V end lost 5 bases, the J end lost 5 bases, and 21 bases lay between the germline ends. CDR3: CAWSGRGAPMETQYF. For the CDR3, the DNA is TGTGCCTGGTCCGGTCGCGGGGCTCCAATGGAGACCCAGTACTTC.

V gene TRBV6-5 combines with J gene TRBJ2-2, with 8 bases matching TRBD2. CDR1 and CDR2 (germline): MNHEY, SVGAGI. The CDR3 runs 15 residues. The junction had 7 bases not matched to a gene; V was cut back by 4 bases and J by 6 bases. CDR3: CASSSTGGGAGELFF. The CDR3 nucleotides are TGTGCCAGCAGTTCCACGGGAGGGGGGGCCGGGGAGCTGTTTTTT.

The chain has TRBV4-3 and TRBJ2-7; 11 nucleotides match TRBD1. The germline V gene has CDR1 LGHNA and CDR2 YSLEER. The J segment lost 6 bases and the V segment lost 4 bases, leaving 2 bases of the junction unmatched. The CDR3 has 13 residues. CDR3 sequence (DNA): TGCGCCAGCAGCCTGGACAGGGGGCTCGAGCAGTACTTC. It is translated as CASSLDRGLEQYF.

This chain joins TRBV11-3 and TRBJ2-2; TRBD2 agrees at 9 bases. Per the germline V gene, CDR1 is SGHNT and CDR2 is YENEEA. The CDR3 runs to 14 residues. Losses at the gene ends were 5 bases for V and 6 bases for J; bases not matched to a gene: 4. CDR3 loop: CASSGLAGSGELFF. In DNA form, the CDR3 reads TGTGCCAGCAGCGGGCTAGCGGGGTCCGGGGAGCTGTTTTTT.

The chain employs TRBV9 and TRBJ2-2; D gene ambiguous. Germline V gene data show CDR1 as SGDLS and CDR2 as YYNGEE. The CDR3 has 17 residues. Trimming left V 0 bases short and J 5 bases short, with 17 bases between. The CDR3 spells CASSVASGLLETGELFF. The CDR3 DNA follows: TGTGCCAGCAGCGTAGCTTCCGGTCTATTGGAGACCGGGGAGCTGTTTTTT.

The genes are TRBV11-1 and TRBJ2-7, with D possibly TRBD1 on 6 matching bases. Germline V CDR1 and CDR2: SGHAT, FQDESV (reference sequence). The CDR3 totals 15 residues. V shed 5 bases and J shed 0 bases, with 14 bases lying between them. CDR3 DNA: TGTGCCAGCAGCCCCCACCGGGACACCTCCTACGAGCAGTACTTC. Amino acids: CASSPHRDTSYEQYF.

The chain joins TRBV5-1 to TRBJ1-1; D remains ambiguous. The CDR3 spans 16 residues. Germline-derived CDR1 and CDR2 are SGHRS and YFSETQ. V was trimmed by 1 base and J by 0 bases, leaving 13 bases between them. CDR3: CASSLSWETLNTEAFF. In DNA, the CDR3 is TGCGCCAGCAGCTTGTCCTGGGAGACATTGAACACTGAAGCTTTCTTT.

J is TRBJ2-1 and V is TRBV7-3, with D tentatively TRBD1 (5 bases). Germline values: CDR1 SGHTA, CDR2 FQGTGA. The CDR3 totals 15 residues. The germline V and J ends were trimmed by 4 bases and 0 bases, with 10 bases remaining between them. CDR3 in DNA: TGTGCCAGCAGCTCCGACAGCTACTCCTACAATGAGCAGTTCTTC. Translating gives CASSSDSYSYNEQFF.

Here the CDR3 DNA reads TGTGCCATCAGTGAGTCTGGGGGCCGGTACGAGCAGTACTTC. Its protein is CAISESGGRYEQYF. V gene TRBV10-3 combines with J gene TRBJ2-7; maybe TRBD1 (6 bases). This CDR3 is built from 14 residues. CDR1 is ENHRY, CDR2 SYGVKD, per germline. Trimming shortened V by 0 bases and J by 4 bases, and 10 bases separated the two germline ends.

The gene calls are TRBV4-2 and TRBJ2-3; TRBD1 is a possible D gene (5 bases). The CDR3 runs to 17 residues. V was pared by 1 base and J by 3 bases, with 17 bases between. CDR1 is LGHNA and CDR2 is YNFKEQ in the germline V gene. This chain's CDR3 is CASSQVGQGKGTDTQYF. The CDR3 bases are TGTGCCAGCAGCCAAGTCGGACAAGGGAAGGGTACAGATACGCAGTATTTT.

This chain connects TRBV4-3 to TRBJ2-5; TRBD2 matches 9 bases. The length of the CDR3 is 20 residues. CDR1 and CDR2 from the germline V gene are LGHNA and YSLEER. J was trimmed by 2 bases and V by 0 bases; bases with no gene match: 16. CDR3 loop: CASSQDVGRGAGGRQETQYF. DNA of the CDR3: TGCGCCAGCAGCCAAGATGTGGGACGAGGGGCGGGGGGGAGGCAAGAGACCCAGTACTTC.

This chain joins TRBV18 and TRBJ2-3, with D tentatively TRBD2 (5 bases). Looked up from germline, CDR1 is KGHSH and CDR2 is LQKENI. This CDR3 contains 15 residues. The germline V and J ends were trimmed by 3 bases and 5 bases, with 15 bases remaining between them. The CDR3 here is CASSPQIGEGDTQYF. For the CDR3, the DNA is TGTGCCAGCTCACCCCAGATTGGAGAGGGAGATACGCAGTATTTT.

The CDR3 DNA reads as TGTGCCAGCAGCCCACGGCGGACCACGAGGGTCCAAGAGACCCAGTACTTC. It translates to CASSPRRTTRVQETQYF. This rearrangement joins TRBV7-8 to TRBJ2-5; weak D call: TRBD2 (5 bases). The V gene lost 5 bases and the J gene lost 1 base, with 20 bases spanning the gap. The CDR3 runs 17 residues. Looked up from germline, CDR1 is SGHVS and CDR2 is FQNEAQ.

In this sample, this clone turned up once. The genes are TRBV7-8 and TRBJ1-3; 8 bases align to TRBD1. V dropped 0 bases and J dropped 0; count of bases not matched to a gene: 7. The germline V gene encodes CDR1 SGHVS and CDR2 FQNEAQ. The CDR3 length is 18 residues. CDR3 DNA sequence: TGTGCCAGCAGCTTAGCGGGCAGGGGGCCCTTCTCTGGAAACACCATATATTTT. This translates into CASSLAGRGPFSGNTIYF.

This clone was counted a single time. CDR3 protein: CASSGGGQWSTDTQYF. The CDR3 DNA sequence: TGCGCCAGCAGCGGGGGGGGGCAGTGGAGCACAGATACGCAGTATTTT. This chain connects TRBV5-1 to TRBJ2-3; weak D call: TRBD2 (7 bases). Germline CDR1 and CDR2: SGHRS and YFSETQ. The CDR3 runs to 16 residues. Trimming removed 4 bases at V and 0 bases at J, with 15 bases between.

The chain is built from TRBV7-2 and TRBJ2-5; D is uncertain. Germline V lookup: CDR1 SGHTA, CDR2 FQGNSA. The CDR3 has 13 residues. Trimming took 7 bases from V and 0 from J, leaving 9 bases between them. In DNA, the CDR3 is TGTGCCAGCAACCTACCGTACCAAGAGACCCAGTACTTC. It translates to CASNLPYQETQYF.

V is TRBV10-2 and J is TRBJ2-7, with TRBD1 identical over 9 bases. The V gene end was trimmed by 0 bases and the J gene end by 3 bases; junction bases not matched to a gene: 0. Germline CDR1 and CDR2: WSHSY and SAAADI. The CDR3 runs to 14 residues. The CDR3 coding sequence is TGCGCCAGCAGTGAGTCGGGACAGGGCTACGAGCAGTACTTC. Residues: CASSESGQGYEQYF.